The source of this T cell receptor beta chain is a study of human T cells and chemical hapten exposure. This CDR3 has 15 residues. Per the germline V gene, CDR1 is MNHEY and CDR2 is SVGAGI. Trimming took off 0 bases at V and 5 bases at J, with 14 bases between the two ends. MiXCR was run by TCRdb on the RACE reads, yielding one entry per CDR3 protein. Among 300,000 to 350,000 distinct CDR3 sequences, around 7% were seen once, and the ten largest hold 8.4%. This clonotype appeared a few times. Time point given: patch test 1, 2 weeks after DPC sensitization. Stated treatment: therapeutic diphenylcyclopropenone sensitization with weekly scalp DPC.

The material was whole blood, obtained in connection with sensitization to the hapten diphenylcyclopropenone (DPC). The J gene is TRBJ2-7, the V gene TRBV6-5, with TRBD1 as a possible D gene (6 bases). This TCR was sampled from a young woman with alopecia areata. Some clones in this sample may be carry-over from other donors' samples. The DNA of the CDR3 is TGTGCCAGCAGTTACTCCACAGGGATGGTCCACGAGCAGTACTTC. It specifies CASSYSTGMVHEQYF.